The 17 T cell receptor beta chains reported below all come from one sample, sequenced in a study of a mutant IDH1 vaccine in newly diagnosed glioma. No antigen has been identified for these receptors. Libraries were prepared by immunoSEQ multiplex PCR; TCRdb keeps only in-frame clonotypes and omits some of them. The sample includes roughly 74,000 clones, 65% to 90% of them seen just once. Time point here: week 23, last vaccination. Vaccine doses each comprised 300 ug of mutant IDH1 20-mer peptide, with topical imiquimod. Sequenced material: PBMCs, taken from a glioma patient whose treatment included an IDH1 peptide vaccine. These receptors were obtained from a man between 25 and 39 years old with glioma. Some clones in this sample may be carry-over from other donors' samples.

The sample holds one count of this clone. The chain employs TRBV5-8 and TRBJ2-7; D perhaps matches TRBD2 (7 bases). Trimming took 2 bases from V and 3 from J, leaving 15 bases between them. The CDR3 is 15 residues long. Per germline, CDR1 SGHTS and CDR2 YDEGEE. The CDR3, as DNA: TGTGCCAGCAGCTTAGGGGGGGGACGGAACTACGAGCAGTACTTC. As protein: CASSLGGGRNYEQYF.

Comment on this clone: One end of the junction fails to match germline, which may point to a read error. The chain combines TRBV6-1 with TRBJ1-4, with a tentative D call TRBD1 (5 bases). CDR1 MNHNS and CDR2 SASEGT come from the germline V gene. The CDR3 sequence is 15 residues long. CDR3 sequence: CASGDSATGNEKLFF. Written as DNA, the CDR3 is TGTGCCAGCGGTGACAGCGCTACCGGTAATGAAAAACTGTTTTTT.

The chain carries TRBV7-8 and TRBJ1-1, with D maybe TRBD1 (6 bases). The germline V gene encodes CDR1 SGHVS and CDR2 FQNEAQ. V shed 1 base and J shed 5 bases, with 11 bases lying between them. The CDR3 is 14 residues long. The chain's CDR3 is CASSLEGGWTEAFF. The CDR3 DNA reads TGTGCCAGCAGCTTAGAGGGGGGTTGGACTGAAGCTTTCTTT.

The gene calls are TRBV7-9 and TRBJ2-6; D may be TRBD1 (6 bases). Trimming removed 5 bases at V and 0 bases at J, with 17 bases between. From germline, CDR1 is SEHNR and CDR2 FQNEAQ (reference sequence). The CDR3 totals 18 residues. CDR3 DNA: TGTGCCAGCAGCCCTCCCCCAGGGGCGAGCTCTGGGGCCAACGTCCTGACTTTC. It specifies CASSPPPGASSGANVLTF.

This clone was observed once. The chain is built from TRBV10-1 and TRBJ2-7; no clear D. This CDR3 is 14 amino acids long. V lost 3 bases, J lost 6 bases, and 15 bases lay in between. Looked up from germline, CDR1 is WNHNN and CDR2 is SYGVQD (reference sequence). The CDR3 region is CASSDGGSELEQYF. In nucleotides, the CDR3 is TGCGCCAGCAGTGACGGTGGCTCAGAACTCGAGCAGTACTTC.

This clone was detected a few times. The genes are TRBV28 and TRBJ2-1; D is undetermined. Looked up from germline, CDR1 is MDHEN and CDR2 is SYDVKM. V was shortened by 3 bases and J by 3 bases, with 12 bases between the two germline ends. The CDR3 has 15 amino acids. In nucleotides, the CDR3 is TGTGCCAGCAGTTTTTCTTCGGGCTTCTACAATGAGCAGTTCTTC. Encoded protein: CASSFSSGFYNEQFF.

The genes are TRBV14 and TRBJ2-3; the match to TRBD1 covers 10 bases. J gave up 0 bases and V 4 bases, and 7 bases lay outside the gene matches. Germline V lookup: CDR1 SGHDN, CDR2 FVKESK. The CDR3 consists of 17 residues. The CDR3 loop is CASSPRDRGRSTDTQYF. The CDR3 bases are TGTGCCAGCAGCCCTAGGGACAGGGGCCGTAGCACAGATACGCAGTATTTT.

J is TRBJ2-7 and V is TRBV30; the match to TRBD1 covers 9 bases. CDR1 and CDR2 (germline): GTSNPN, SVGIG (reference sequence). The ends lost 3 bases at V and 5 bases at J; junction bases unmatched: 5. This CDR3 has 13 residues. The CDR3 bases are TGTGCCTGGAGCCTTTACAGGGGGCACGAGCAGTACTTC. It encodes CAWSLYRGHEQYF.

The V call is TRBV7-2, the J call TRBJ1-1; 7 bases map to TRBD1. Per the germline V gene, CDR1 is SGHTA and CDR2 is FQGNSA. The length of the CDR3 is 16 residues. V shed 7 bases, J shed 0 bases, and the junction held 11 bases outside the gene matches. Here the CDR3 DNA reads TGTGCCAGCACCATAAAAAGACAGGGCATGAACACTGAAGCTTTCTTT. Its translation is CASTIKRQGMNTEAFF.

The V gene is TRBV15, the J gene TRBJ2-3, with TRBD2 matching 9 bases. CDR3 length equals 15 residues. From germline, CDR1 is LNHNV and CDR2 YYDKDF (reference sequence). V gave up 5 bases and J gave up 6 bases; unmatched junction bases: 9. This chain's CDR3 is CATSRLAGMGDTQYF. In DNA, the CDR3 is TGTGCCACCAGCCGGCTAGCGGGAATGGGGGATACGCAGTATTTT.

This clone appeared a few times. CDR3 in DNA: TGCGCCAGCAGCCCAGCAGGGGGGAGTGGTGAAAAACTGTTTTTT. Residues: CASSPAGGSGEKLFF. This chain links TRBV4-1 with TRBJ1-4, with 7 nucleotides matching TRBD1. CDR1 is MGHRA and CDR2 is YSYEKL in the germline V gene. The trim removed 4 bases at V and 7 bases at J, leaving 9 bases unmatched. The CDR3 covers 15 residues.

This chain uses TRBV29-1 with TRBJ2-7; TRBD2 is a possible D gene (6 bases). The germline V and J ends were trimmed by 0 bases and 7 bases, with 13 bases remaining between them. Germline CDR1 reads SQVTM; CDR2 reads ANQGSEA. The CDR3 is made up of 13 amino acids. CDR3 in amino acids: CSVEDWDLGEQYF. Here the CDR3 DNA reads TGCAGCGTTGAAGACTGGGACTTAGGGGAGCAGTACTTC.

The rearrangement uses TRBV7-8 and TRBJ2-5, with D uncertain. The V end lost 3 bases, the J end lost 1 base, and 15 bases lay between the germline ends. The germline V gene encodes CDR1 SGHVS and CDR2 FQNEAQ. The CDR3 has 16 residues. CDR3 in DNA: TGTGCCAGCAGCTTTATTATCGGGCTACCCCAAGAGACCCAGTACTTC. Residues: CASSFIIGLPQETQYF.

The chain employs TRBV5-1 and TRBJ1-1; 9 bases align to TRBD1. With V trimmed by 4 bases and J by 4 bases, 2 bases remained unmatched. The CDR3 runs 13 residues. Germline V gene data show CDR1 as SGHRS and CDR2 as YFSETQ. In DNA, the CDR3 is TGCGCCAGCAGCCAGGACAGGGGCACTGAAGCTTTCTTT. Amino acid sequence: CASSQDRGTEAFF.

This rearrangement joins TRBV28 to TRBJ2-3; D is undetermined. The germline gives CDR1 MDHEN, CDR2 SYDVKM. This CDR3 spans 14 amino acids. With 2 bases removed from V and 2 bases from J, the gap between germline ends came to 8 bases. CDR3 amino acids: CASSLNGPTDTQYF. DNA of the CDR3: TGTGCCAGCAGTTTAAACGGTCCCACAGATACGCAGTATTTT.

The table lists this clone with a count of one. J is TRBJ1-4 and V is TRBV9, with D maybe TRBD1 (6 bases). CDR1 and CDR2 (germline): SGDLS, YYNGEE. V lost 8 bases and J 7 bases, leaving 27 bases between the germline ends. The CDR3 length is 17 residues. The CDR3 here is CASSTFMGGQGIEKLFF. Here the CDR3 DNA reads TGTGCCAGTTCAACCTTCATGGGGGGTCAGGGGATTGAAAAACTGTTTTTT.

The CDR3 spells CASSQGGSHNEQFF. The CDR3 DNA reads TGTGCCAGCAGCCAAGGGGGCAGCCACAATGAGCAGTTCTTC. The genes are TRBV6-1 and TRBJ2-1; 7 bases line up with TRBD1. Germline loops: CDR1 MNHNS, CDR2 SASEGT. This CDR3 comprises 14 residues. V dropped 6 bases and J dropped 5; count of bases not matched to a gene: 7.